This TCR beta chain appears in the sequencing data of a study of prognosis after radiotherapy for stage I lung cancer. From genomic DNA, TCR beta CDR3 was amplified by two-round multiplex PCR. Round one of PCR was performed, and it used primers specific to each TRBV and TRBJ gene. TCRdb called the multiplex PCR reads again in MiXCR, with one record for every CDR3 protein. The sample comprises tens of thousands of distinct CDR3 sequences, roughly 31% of which are singletons, and 9.5% to 13% rests with the top ten. V was pared by 5 bases and J by 4 bases, with 9 bases of the junction left unmatched. CDR3 length: 15 residues. The germline CDR1 and CDR2 sequences are SGHVS and FQNEAQ. This clonotype was recorded at least ten times.

The specimen was PBMCs, collected before or after stereotactic body radiation therapy (not recorded which). The sequence derives from a donor at least 50 years old with non-small cell lung cancer. The gene calls are TRBV7-8 and TRBJ2-5; 8 bases fit TRBD1. CDR3 residues: CASSLRQGRTETQYF. DNA for the CDR3: TGTGCCAGCAGCCTCCGACAGGGGAGGACAGAGACCCAGTACTTC. The entire variable domain, with the rest obtained from reference TRBV7-8 and TRBJ2-5, is as follows: GAGVSQSPRYKVAKRGQDVALRCDPISGHVSLFWYQQALGQGPEFLTYFQNEAQLDKSGLPSDRFFAERPEGSVSTLKIQRTQQEDSAVYLCASSLRQGRTETQYFGPGTRLLVL.